The next 22 T cell receptor beta chains were all read from a single sample in a study of PD-L1 blockade in urothelial cancer. Method: immunoSEQ multiplex PCR; TCRdb's copy keeps in-frame clones and lacks some. The sample has 60,000 to 85,000 clones; approximately 86% are singletons. This specimen consisted of PBMCs, obtained around atezolizumab (anti-PD-L1) treatment. All receptors derive from a woman in her seventies with urothelial cancer.

This chain joins TRBV19 and TRBJ2-7, with D unresolved. The V end was cut by 2 bases, the J end by 1 base, with 6 bases between. Germline CDR1 LNHDA, CDR2 SQIVND (reference sequence). The CDR3 runs 13 residues. CDR3 amino acids: CASSIYQSYEQYF. For the CDR3, the DNA is TGTGCCAGTAGTATATATCAGTCCTACGAGCAGTACTTC.

This clone was observed a handful of times. This chain connects TRBV9 to TRBJ2-1; 7 positions match TRBD1. Per the germline V gene, CDR1 is SGDLS and CDR2 is YYNGEE. The CDR3 runs 13 residues. V trimming: 2 bases; J trimming: 9 bases; junction bases outside the gene matches: 5. CDR3 in DNA: TGTGCCAGCAGCGTGACAGGGAACGGTGAGCAGTTCTTC. This encodes CASSVTGNGEQFF. The full variable domain, in which reference TRBV9 and TRBJ2-1 provide the parts outside the CDR3, is DSGVTQTPKHLITATGQRVTLRCSPRSGDLSVYWYQQSLDQGLQFLIQYYNGEERAKGNILERFSAQQFPDLHSELNLSSLELGDSALYFCASSVTGNGEQFFGPGTRLTVL.

The CDR3 region is CASSKNRDSANQPQHF. In DNA, the CDR3 is TGTGCCAGCAGCAAGAACCGGGACAGTGCAAATCAGCCCCAGCATTTT. The V gene is TRBV6-6, the J gene TRBJ1-5, with 7 bases that match TRBD1. V was pared by 6 bases and J by 4 bases, with 12 bases of the junction left unmatched. The CDR3 is 16 residues long. Germline values: CDR1 MNHNY, CDR2 SVGAGI (reference sequence).

The chain employs TRBV15 and TRBJ1-3; D not certain. Deletions cut 1 base from V and 0 bases from J, with 10 bases between. Germline V gene data show CDR1 as LNHNV and CDR2 as YYDKDF (reference sequence). CDR3 size: 16 residues. CDR3 nucleotides: TGTGCCACCAGCAGAGGATACAGCTACTCTGGAAACACCATATATTTT. The encoded protein is CATSRGYSYSGNTIYF.

V and J are TRBV30 and TRBJ2-5, with D uncertain. This CDR3 has 11 amino acids. Trimming left V 1 base short and J 4 bases short, with 4 bases between. Germline V gene data show CDR1 as GTSNPN and CDR2 as SVGIG (reference sequence). CDR3 region: CAWSDIETQYF. The CDR3 region has the DNA TGTGCCTGGAGTGATATAGAGACCCAGTACTTC.

The V call is TRBV28, the J call TRBJ1-4; D possibly corresponds to TRBD1 (6 bases). Germline assignment: CDR1 MDHEN and CDR2 SYDVKM. The CDR3 loop spans 17 amino acids. Trimming stripped 2 bases from V and 5 bases from J, with 18 bases between. The CDR3 nucleotides read TGTGCCAGCAGTTTAACCCGGCACGGGGGGCTGAATGAAAAACTGTTTTTT. Translation: CASSLTRHGGLNEKLFF.

This clone has just one count. The V and J genes are TRBV7-9 and TRBJ2-7; D is unclear. V dropped 1 base and J dropped 2 bases, with 9 bases sitting between them. Germline CDR1 SEHNR, CDR2 FQNEAQ (reference sequence). The CDR3 length is 14 residues. This chain's CDR3 is CASSLGGITYEQYF. The DNA of the CDR3 is TGTGCCAGCAGCTTAGGAGGAATCACCTACGAGCAGTACTTC.

The chain employs TRBV7-8 and TRBJ2-7, with a weak D call TRBD2 (5 bases). Trimming left V 2 bases short and J 5 bases short, with 19 bases between. Per germline, CDR1 SGHVS and CDR2 FQNEAQ. This CDR3 is built from 16 residues. As DNA, the CDR3 is TGTGCCAGCAGCTTAAGCCCGGGGTACTTGGTGGACGAGCAGTACTTC. It codes for CASSLSPGYLVDEQYF.

The rearrangement joins TRBV6-5 to TRBJ2-1; possibly TRBD2 for D (6 bases). Germline assignment: CDR1 MNHEY and CDR2 SVGAGI. The CDR3 loop spans 14 amino acids. Trimming left V 7 bases short and J 0 bases short, with 10 bases between. The DNA of the CDR3 is TGTGCCAGCAATCCTAGCGACTCCTACAATGAGCAGTTCTTC. It yields the protein CASNPSDSYNEQFF.

The CDR3: CASSRWVTGGETQYF. CDR3 sequence (DNA): TGCGCCAGCAGCCGTTGGGTTACGGGTGGAGAGACCCAGTACTTC. V usage is TRBV5-1 and J usage is TRBJ2-5; D is ambiguous. CDR1 is SGHRS, CDR2 YFSETQ, per germline. Trimming took off 4 bases at V and 4 bases at J, with 17 bases between the two ends. The CDR3 extends over 15 amino acids.

This clone was detected once. CDR3 DNA sequence: TGTGCCAGCAGCCGGACAGCCTACGAGCAGTACTTC. Its protein product is CASSRTAYEQYF. V and J are TRBV6-5 and TRBJ2-7; D might be TRBD1 (6 bases). Trimming removed 6 bases from V and 2 bases from J, with 8 bases in between. CDR1 and CDR2 from the germline V gene are MNHEY and SVGAGI. This CDR3 spans 12 amino acids.

The chain is built from TRBV10-2 and TRBJ2-3, with 10 bases aligning to TRBD1. Losses at the gene ends were 2 bases for V and 5 bases for J; bases not matched to a gene: 4. The CDR3 has 15 amino acids. Germline loops: CDR1 WSHSY, CDR2 SAAADI. The CDR3 loop is CASSEPGQGLDTQYF. In DNA form, the CDR3 reads TGCGCCAGCAGTGAGCCGGGACAGGGGTTAGATACGCAGTATTTT.

This clone was found once. V usage is TRBV5-4 and J usage is TRBJ2-2, with no clear D. This CDR3 has 15 amino acids. V gave up 0 bases and J gave up 4 bases, with 10 bases separating them. CDR1 and CDR2 from the germline V gene are SGHNT and YYREEE (reference sequence). In nucleotides, the CDR3 is TGTGCCAGCAGCTTGGATGCAGGCCCCACCGGGGAGCTGTTTTTT. It is translated as CASSLDAGPTGELFF.

The V call is TRBV5-1, the J call TRBJ2-5; 7 bases match TRBD2. Trimming removed 7 bases from V and 5 bases from J; junction bases left unmatched: 11. Germline CDR1 and CDR2: SGHRS and YFSETQ. This CDR3 is built from 14 residues. The CDR3 coding sequence is TGCGCCAGCGCCCCATCCGGGCGGGGGGAGACCCAGTACTTC. Protein product: CASAPSGRGETQYF.

This chain connects TRBV5-6 to TRBJ1-3; D is uncertain. V was shortened by 0 bases and J by 7 bases, with 14 bases between the two germline ends. CDR1 is SGHDT and CDR2 is YYEEEE in the germline V gene. The CDR3 is made up of 15 amino acids. CDR3 sequence reads: CASSLGPGFRNTIYF. The CDR3 nucleotides read TGTGCCAGCAGCTTGGGTCCGGGGTTCCGTAACACCATATATTTT.

J is TRBJ2-5 and V is TRBV5-1; TRBD2 might be the D (7 bases). This CDR3 is 14 amino acids long. Trimming shortened V by 1 base and J by 1 base, and 8 bases separated the two germline ends. The germline CDR1 and CDR2 sequences are SGHRS and YFSETQ. Written as DNA, the CDR3 is TGCGCCAGCAGCTTGAGGGGGGGCCAAGAGACCCAGTACTTC. Protein sequence: CASSLRGGQETQYF.

This clone was seen more than once but under ten times. The chain is built from TRBV2 and TRBJ2-5, with 10 bases that match TRBD2. V lost 7 bases, J lost 3 bases, and 2 bases stayed unmatched. This CDR3 comprises 13 residues. The germline gives CDR1 SNHLY, CDR2 FYNNEI. The CDR3 DNA reads TGTGCCAGCAAAGCGGGGGGGGAAGAGACCCAGTACTTC. Its protein is CASKAGGEETQYF.

This chain links TRBV29-1 with TRBJ2-3, with TRBD1 as a possible D gene (5 bases). This CDR3 has 13 residues. V lost 7 bases and J lost 2, with 13 bases in between. CDR1 SQVTM and CDR2 ANQGSEA come from the germline V gene. The CDR3 protein is CSAARTHTDTQYF. Here the CDR3 DNA reads TGCAGCGCCGCTAGGACACACACAGATACGCAGTATTTT.

Only one count was recorded for this clone. The rearrangement uses TRBV27 and TRBJ1-1; 7 bases agree with TRBD1. The CDR3 is 16 amino acids. The V segment lost 7 bases and the J segment 5 bases; nucleotides outside the gene matches: 16. Germline V CDR1 and CDR2: MNHEY, SMNVEV (reference sequence). CDR3: CASTDRHHLVETEAFF. CDR3 in DNA: TGTGCCAGCACGGACAGGCACCACCTTGTTGAGACTGAAGCTTTCTTT.

This sequence joins TRBV10-3 and TRBJ2-1; TRBD2 matches 9 bases. The CDR3 has 17 amino acids. CDR1 ENHRY and CDR2 SYGVKD come from the germline V gene. V gave up 0 bases and J gave up 9 bases; unmatched junction bases: 12. CDR3 coding DNA: TGTGCCATCAGTGAGTCGAGTGGGCGGGGGGGCCTGAGTGAGCAGTTCTTC. Translating it yields CAISESSGRGGLSEQFF.

The V and J genes are TRBV28 and TRBJ1-2, with D unresolved. Trimming took off 2 bases at V and 4 bases at J, with 5 bases between the two ends. Germline CDR1 reads MDHEN; CDR2 reads SYDVKM. The CDR3 has 12 residues. CDR3 residues: CASSLGGYGYTF. The CDR3 nucleotides are TGTGCCAGCAGTTTAGGCGGCTATGGCTACACCTTC.

The V gene is TRBV29-1, the J gene TRBJ2-3, with 8 nucleotides matching TRBD1. V lost 7 bases and J lost 0; bases outside the gene matches: 6. The germline CDR1 and CDR2 sequences are SQVTM and ANQGSEA. CDR3 length equals 14 residues. The CDR3 nucleotides are TGCAGCGCTGGGACAGGTGGTAGCACAGATACGCAGTATTTT. Its translation: CSAGTGGSTDTQYF.